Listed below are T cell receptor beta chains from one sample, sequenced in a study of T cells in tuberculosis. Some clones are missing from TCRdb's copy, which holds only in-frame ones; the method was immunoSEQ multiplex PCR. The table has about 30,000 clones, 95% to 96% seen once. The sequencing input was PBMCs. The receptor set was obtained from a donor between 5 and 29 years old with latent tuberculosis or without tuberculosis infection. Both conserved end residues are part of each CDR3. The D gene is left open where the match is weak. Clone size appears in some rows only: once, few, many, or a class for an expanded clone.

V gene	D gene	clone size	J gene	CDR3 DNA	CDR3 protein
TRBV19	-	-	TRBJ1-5	TGTGCCAGTAGTTCTACAGGGTTAATCGGCAATCAGCCCCAGCATTTT	CASSSTGLIGNQPQHF
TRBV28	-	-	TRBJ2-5	TGTGCCAGCAGTTTGGAGGGAGGCTCCCTTCGAGAGACCCAGTACTTC	CASSLEGGSLRETQYF
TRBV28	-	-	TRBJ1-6	TGTGCCAGCAGTCCCACAGGGCAAGGAAATTCACCCCTCCACTTT	CASSPTGQGNSPLHF
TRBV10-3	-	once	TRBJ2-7	TGTGCCATCAGTGAATTAGAACCCTACGAGCAGTACTTC	CAISELEPYEQYF
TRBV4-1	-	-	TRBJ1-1	TGCGCCAGCAGCTCAAAACACCTGACGGGCACTGAAGCTTTCTTT	CASSSKHLTGTEAFF
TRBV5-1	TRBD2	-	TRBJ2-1	TGCGCCAGCAGCTTGGAGGGACTAGTTGGCAATGAGCAGTTCTTC	CASSLEGLVGNEQFF
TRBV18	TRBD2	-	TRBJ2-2	TGTGCCAGCTCACCACTGACTAGCTGGAACACCGGGGAGCTGTTTTTT	CASSPLTSWNTGELFF
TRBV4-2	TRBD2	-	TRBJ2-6	TGTGCCAGCAGCCAAGGACTAGCGGGGCCCTTAGGGGCCAACGTCCTGACTTTC	CASSQGLAGPLGANVLTF
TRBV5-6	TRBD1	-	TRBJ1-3	TGTGCCAGCAGCTTGTCAGGGGGCATAAGGAACACCATATATTTT	CASSLSGGIRNTIYF
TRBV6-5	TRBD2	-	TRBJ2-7	TGTGCCAGCACCCCCGGGGGGGGACTGCCCTACGAGCAGTACTTC	CASTPGGGLPYEQYF
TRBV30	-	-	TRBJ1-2	TGTGCCTGGCTGGAGGGGACTGGCTACACCTTC	CAWLEGTGYTF
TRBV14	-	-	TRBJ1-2	TGTGCCAGCAGCGGGAGAGACGGCTATGGCTACACCTTC	CASSGRDGYGYTF
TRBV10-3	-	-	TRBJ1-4	TGTGCCATCAGTGATTCTCGGGGGGCAACTAATGAAAAACTGTTTTTT	CAISDSRGATNEKLFF
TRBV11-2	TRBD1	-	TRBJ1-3	TGTGCCAGCAGCGCCTCTCCAAGGGGGCGCGGAAACACCATATATTTT	CASSASPRGRGNTIYF
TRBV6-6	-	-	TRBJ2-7	TGTGCCAGCAGGTCTCGCAGTACTACCTACGAGCAGTACTTC	CASRSRSTTYEQYF
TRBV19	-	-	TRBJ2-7	TGTGCCAGTAGTAGTTCTACAGGGAGCCACGAGCAGTACTTC	CASSSSTGSHEQYF
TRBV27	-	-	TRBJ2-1	TGTGCCAGCAGTTCCAATACGGGACTGAGCTCCTACAATGAGCAGTTCTTC	CASSSNTGLSSYNEQFF
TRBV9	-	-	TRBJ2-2	TGTGCCAGCAGCCCTTCGACTGTTCCCGGGGAGCTGTTTTTT	CASSPSTVPGELFF
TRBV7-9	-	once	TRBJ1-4	TGTGCCAGCAGCTTTGGGCAGGGAACTGAAAAACTGTTTTTT	CASSFGQGTEKLFF
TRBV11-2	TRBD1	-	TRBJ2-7	TGTGCCAGCAGCGTACCGGGACAGGGTTCCTACGAGCAGTACTTC	CASSVPGQGSYEQYF
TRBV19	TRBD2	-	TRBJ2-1	TGTGCCAGTAGTCCGAGTCTAGCGGGAGGTGAGCAGTTCTTC	CASSPSLAGGEQFF
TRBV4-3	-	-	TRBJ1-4	TGCGCCAGCAGCCAAGAGACAGGTCAGAATGAAAAACTGTTTTTT	CASSQETGQNEKLFF
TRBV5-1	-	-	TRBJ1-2	TGCGCCAGCAGCTTGGGCGGAGGGGCCCTGAACTATGGCTACACCTTC	CASSLGGGALNYGYTF
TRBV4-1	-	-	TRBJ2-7	TGCGCCAGCAGCCAAGAGTTGCAGGGGTACGAGCAGTACTTC	CASSQELQGYEQYF
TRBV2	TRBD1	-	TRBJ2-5	TGTGCCAGCAGCCTAAGGACAGGCGGAGAGACCCAGTACTTC	CASSLRTGGETQYF
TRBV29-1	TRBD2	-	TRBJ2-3	TGCAGCGTTGAAGGGGTCGCTAGCGGGGGTTCCCGCACAGATACGCAGTATTTT	CSVEGVASGGSRTDTQYF
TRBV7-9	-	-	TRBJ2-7	TGTGCCAGCAGTTCCTCAGGTACACCCGAGCAGTACTTC	CASSSSGTPEQYF
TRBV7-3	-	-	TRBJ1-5	TGTGCCAGCAGCTTAGAGTCCAGGGTTGGGCAGCCCCAGCATTTT	CASSLESRVGQPQHF
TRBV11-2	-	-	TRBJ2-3	TGTGCCAGCAGCTCAGAGGGGGTAGCGGCTAGCACAGATACGCAGTATTTT	CASSSEGVAASTDTQYF
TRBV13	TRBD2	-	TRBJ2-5	TGTGCCAGCAGCTTACCCGGACTAGCGGGAAGTGAGACCCAGTACTTC	CASSLPGLAGSETQYF
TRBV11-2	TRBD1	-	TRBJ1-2	TGTGCCAGCAGCCGATGGGACAGCCATAACTATGGCTACACCTTC	CASSRWDSHNYGYTF
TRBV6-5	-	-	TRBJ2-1	TGTGCCAGCAAAGACCGGGACTTCCAATACAATGAGCAGTTCTTC	CASKDRDFQYNEQFF
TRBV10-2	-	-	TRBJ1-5	TGCGCCAGCAGTGATTGGAGGGGCTCTCAGCCCCAGCATTTT	CASSDWRGSQPQHF
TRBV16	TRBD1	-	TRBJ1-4	TGTGCCAGCAGCCAATGGAAGGACAGGGATGAAAAACTGTTTTTT	CASSQWKDRDEKLFF
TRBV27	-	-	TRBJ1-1	TGTGCCAGCGCTAAAGGGGGAAACACTGAAGCTTTCTTT	CASAKGGNTEAFF
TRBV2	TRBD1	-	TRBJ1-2	TGTGCCAGCAGTCGGGACAGGGCCAGCTATGGCTACACCTTC	CASSRDRASYGYTF
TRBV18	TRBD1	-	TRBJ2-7	TGTGCCAGTTCCCAGGGGGACAGTGGCTACGAGCAGTACTTC	CASSQGDSGYEQYF
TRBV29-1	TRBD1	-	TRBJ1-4	TGCAGCGTTATGGACAGGGGGACGTCTAATGAAAAACTGTTTTTT	CSVMDRGTSNEKLFF
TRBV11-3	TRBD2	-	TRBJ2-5	TGTGCCAGCAGCTTAGGGCGGGGGGGGCCCCAAGAGACCCAGTACTTC	CASSLGRGGPQETQYF
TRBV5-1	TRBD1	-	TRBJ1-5	TGCGCCAGCAGCTTGGAACAGGGGCCTAATCAGCCCCAGCATTTT	CASSLEQGPNQPQHF
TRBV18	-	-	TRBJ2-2	TGTGCCAGCTCACTTTATTCGGGGGTGACAACGAACACCGGGGAGCTGTTTTTT	CASSLYSGVTTNTGELFF
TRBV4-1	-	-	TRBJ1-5	TGCGCCAGCAGCCAAGAGACCAGGATTGCAAATCAGCCCCAGCATTTT	CASSQETRIANQPQHF